This passage covers 27 T cell receptor beta chains from one sample sequenced in a study of CXCR3-negative and CXCR3-positive naive CD8 T cells. No antigens are known for them. All TRB cDNA libraries came from 5' RACE performed with UMI labels. TCRdb reanalyzed the 5' RACE reads, giving one entry per CDR3 protein sequence and no DNA. Its listing shows tens of thousands of distinct CDR3 sequences. Study findings and constraints: Naive cells that were CXCR3-positive had more hydrophobic TRB CDR3s (compared with CXCR3-negative naive cells).

Sequences were obtained from naive CXCR3+ CD8+ T cells from blood. Subset noted: CD45RO-CCR7+CD27+CD95- naive CD8+ T cells expressing CXCR3 (TNR3+). The receptors were gathered from a human donor in good health. Some clones in this sample may be carry-over from other donors' samples.

This chain connects TRBV6-6 to TRBJ2-7; without DNA, the TCRdb call of TRBD1 cannot be checked. The germline V gene encodes CDR1 MNHNY and CDR2 SVGAGI (reference sequence). The CDR3 has 15 amino acids. The CDR3 spells CASSSSDRGIYEQYF.

The chain uses TRBV20-1 and TRBJ1-1; no DNA is available, so the TRBD1 call from TCRdb remains unchecked. Germline values: CDR1 DFQATT, CDR2 SNEGSKA (reference sequence). The CDR3 contains 14 residues. The CDR3 loop reads CSADTRDTNTEAFF.

The CDR3 sequence is CASLRTVTGELFF. The chain joins TRBV28 to TRBJ2-2. The CDR3 is made up of 13 amino acids. Looked up from germline, CDR1 is MDHEN and CDR2 is SYDVKM.

V gene TRBV12-3 or TRBV12-4 combines with J gene TRBJ2-7; lacking DNA, the TRBD2 call made by TCRdb goes unchecked. The CDR3 is made up of 14 amino acids. The CDR3 protein is CASSGRIGTYEQYF.

CDR3 sequence: CASSPREGLDEQYF. This chain uses TRBV28 with TRBJ2-7; absent DNA, TCRdb's TRBD2 call cannot be checked. CDR1 and CDR2 (germline): MDHEN, SYDVKM. This CDR3 is built from 14 residues. The full variable domain, rest sourced from reference TRBV28 and TRBJ2-7, is DVKVTQSSRYLVKRTGEKVFLECVQDMDHENMFWYRQDPGLGLRLIYFSYDVKMKEKGDIPEGYSVSREKKERFSLILESASTNQTSMYLCASSPREGLDEQYFGPGTRLTVT.

This chain connects TRBV6-5 to TRBJ2-3; TCRdb gives TRBD2 as the D gene, but with no DNA this cannot be confirmed. The CDR3 has 13 residues. Germline V gene sequence: CDR1 MNHEY, CDR2 SVGAGI. This chain's CDR3 is CASSYGPVDTQYF.

This chain uses TRBV6-6 with TRBJ2-1. Germline V gives CDR1 MNHNY, CDR2 SVGAGI (reference sequence). This CDR3 comprises 12 residues. The CDR3 spells CASSYGLDEQFF.

V and J are TRBV29-1 and TRBJ2-7; TCRdb lists TRBD1, though no DNA is available to test this call. The CDR3 loop spans 14 amino acids. Germline CDR1 is SQVTM and CDR2 is ANQGSEA. The CDR3 spells CSVETKTGHYEQYF.

J is TRBJ1-2 and V is TRBV5-1; TCRdb gives TRBD1 as the D gene, but with no DNA this cannot be confirmed. The CDR3 runs 17 residues. Germline lookup yields CDR1 SGHRS and CDR2 YFSETQ. This chain's CDR3 is CASSLDSVADRDYGYTF.

This rearrangement joins TRBV4-3 to TRBJ1-5; TCRdb returns TRBD1, unconfirmable since there is no DNA. Germline CDR1 is LGHNA and CDR2 is YSLEER. There are 14 residues in the CDR3. CDR3: CASSQSGTDQPQHF.

The genes are TRBV4-3 and TRBJ1-5. The CDR3 loop spans 15 amino acids. Germline V gives CDR1 LGHNA, CDR2 YSLEER. CDR3 residues: CASSQDSQSNQPQHF.

This sequence joins TRBV14 and TRBJ1-1; no DNA is available, so the TRBD1 call from TCRdb remains unchecked. The CDR3 runs 17 residues. Looked up from germline, CDR1 is SGHDN and CDR2 is FVKESK. The CDR3 here is CASSQPGQETMNTEAFF. Full variable domain (missing parts from reference TRBV14 and TRBJ1-1): EAGVTQFPSHSVIEKGQTVTLRCDPISGHDNLYWYRRVMGKEIKFLLHFVKESKQDESGMPNNRFLAERTGGTYSTLKVQPAELEDSGVYFCASSQPGQETMNTEAFFGQGTRLTVV.

The chain joins TRBV27 to TRBJ2-1; the D call from TCRdb, TRBD2, cannot be confirmed without DNA. This CDR3 spans 14 amino acids. Germline CDR1 and CDR2: MNHEY and SMNVEV (reference sequence). CDR3: CASSRSTSYNEQFF.

The chain uses TRBV4-3 and TRBJ1-1. Germline CDR1 LGHNA, CDR2 YSLEER. The CDR3 sequence is 13 residues long. This CDR3 reads CASSIQLNTEAFF.

The V call is TRBV5-6, the J call TRBJ2-1; no DNA is available, so the TRBD1 call from TCRdb remains unchecked. Germline V gene data show CDR1 as SGHDT and CDR2 as YYEEEE. This CDR3 comprises 13 residues. CDR3 residues: CASTYDRDNEQFF.

V gene TRBV27 combines with J gene TRBJ2-1. The germline gives CDR1 MNHEY, CDR2 SMNVEV (reference sequence). The length of the CDR3 is 12 residues. CDR3 in amino acids: CASSPWGNEQFF.

V is TRBV7-8 and J is TRBJ2-7; checking the TCRdb D call of TRBD2 is not possible without DNA. CDR1 is SGHVS and CDR2 is FQNEAQ in the germline V gene. This CDR3 spans 15 amino acids. CDR3 loop: CASSLGLAGGYEQYF.

The chain is built from TRBV29-1 and TRBJ2-7. In germline, CDR1 is SQVTM, CDR2 ANQGSEA. The CDR3 contains 12 residues. The CDR3 region is CSVEQAGYEQYF.

This chain links TRBV28 with TRBJ2-3; checking the TCRdb D call of TRBD1 is not possible without DNA. The V gene's germline CDR1 is MDHEN and CDR2 SYDVKM. CDR3 size: 15 residues. The CDR3 region is CASSLTGGGTDTQYF.

This sequence joins TRBV6-4 and TRBJ2-1; without DNA, the TCRdb call of TRBD1 cannot be checked. The CDR3 is 16 residues long. Per germline, CDR1 MRHNA and CDR2 SNTAGT. CDR3 residues: CASSEGAGISYNEQFF.

V usage is TRBV29-1 and J usage is TRBJ2-2. From germline, CDR1 is SQVTM and CDR2 ANQGSEA. The length of the CDR3 is 14 residues. The CDR3 is CSVEEGLNTGELFF.

The chain is built from TRBV4-3 and TRBJ2-1. Germline V CDR1 and CDR2: LGHNA, YSLEER. This CDR3 contains 16 residues. The CDR3 reads CASSPREPGSYNEQFF.

The rearrangement joins TRBV7-3 to TRBJ2-2; TCRdb indicates TRBD1, and absent DNA this call remains unverified. The germline gives CDR1 SGHTA, CDR2 FQGTGA. The CDR3 spans 14 residues. The CDR3 loop reads CASSSDRGTGELFF.

The V and J genes are TRBV28 and TRBJ2-1; checking the TCRdb D call of TRBD2 is not possible without DNA. The germline V gene has CDR1 MDHEN and CDR2 SYDVKM. CDR3 length: 17 amino acids. This CDR3 reads CASSLASGGWPYNEQFF.

V usage is TRBV28 and J usage is TRBJ2-1; TCRdb selects TRBD2, and the lack of DNA leaves this call unchecked. The CDR3 has 14 amino acids. Germline assignment: CDR1 MDHEN and CDR2 SYDVKM. The CDR3 region is CASSLPSAANEQFF.

The CDR3 reads CASSQVLENQETQYF. The chain employs TRBV3-1 and TRBJ2-5. The CDR3 extends over 15 amino acids. The germline V gene has CDR1 LGHDT and CDR2 YNNKEL (reference sequence).

The chain employs TRBV4-1 and TRBJ2-7. This CDR3 is 14 amino acids long. Looked up from germline, CDR1 is MGHRA and CDR2 is YSYEKL. CDR3: CASSPSTVSYEQYF.